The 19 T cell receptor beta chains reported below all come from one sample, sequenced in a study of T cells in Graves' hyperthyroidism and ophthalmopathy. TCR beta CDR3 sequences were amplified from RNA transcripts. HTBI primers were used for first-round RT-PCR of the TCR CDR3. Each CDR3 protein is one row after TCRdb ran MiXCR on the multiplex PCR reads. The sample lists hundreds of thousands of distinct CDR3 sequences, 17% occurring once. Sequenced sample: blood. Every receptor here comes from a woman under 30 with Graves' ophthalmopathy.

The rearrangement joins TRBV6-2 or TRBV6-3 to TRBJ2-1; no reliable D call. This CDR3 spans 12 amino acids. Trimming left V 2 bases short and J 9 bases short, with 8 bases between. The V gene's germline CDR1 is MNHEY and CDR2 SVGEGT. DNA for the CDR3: TGTGCCAGCAGTTACATGGGCCTTGAGCAGTTCTTC. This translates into CASSYMGLEQFF.

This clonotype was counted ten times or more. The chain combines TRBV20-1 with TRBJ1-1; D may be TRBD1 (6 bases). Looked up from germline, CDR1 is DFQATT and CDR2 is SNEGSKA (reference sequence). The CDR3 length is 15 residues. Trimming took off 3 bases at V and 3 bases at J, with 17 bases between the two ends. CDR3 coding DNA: TGCAGTGCTAGTCCCCCGGGGGGGCTACACACTGAAGCTTTCTTT. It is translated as CSASPPGGLHTEAFF.

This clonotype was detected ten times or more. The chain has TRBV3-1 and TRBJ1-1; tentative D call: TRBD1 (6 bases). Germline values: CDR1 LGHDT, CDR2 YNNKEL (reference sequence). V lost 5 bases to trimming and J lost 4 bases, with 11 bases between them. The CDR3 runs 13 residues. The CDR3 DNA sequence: TGTGCCAGCAGCTTAAAAGGGGGCACTGAAGCTTTCTTT. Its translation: CASSLKGGTEAFF.

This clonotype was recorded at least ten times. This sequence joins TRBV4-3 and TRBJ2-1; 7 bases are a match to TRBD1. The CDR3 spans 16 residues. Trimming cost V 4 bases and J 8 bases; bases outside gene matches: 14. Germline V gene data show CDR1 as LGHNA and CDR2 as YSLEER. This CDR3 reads CASSPGGTGVTDEQFF. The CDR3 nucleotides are TGCGCCAGCAGCCCGGGCGGAACAGGGGTAACGGATGAGCAGTTCTTC.

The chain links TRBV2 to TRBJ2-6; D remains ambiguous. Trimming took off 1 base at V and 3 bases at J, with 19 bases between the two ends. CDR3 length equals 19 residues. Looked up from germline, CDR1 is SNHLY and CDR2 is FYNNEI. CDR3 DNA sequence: TGTGCCAGCAGTGAAGTGAAAAGGTTCGGAGTGTTTGGGGCCAACGTCCTGACTTTC. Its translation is CASSEVKRFGVFGANVLTF.

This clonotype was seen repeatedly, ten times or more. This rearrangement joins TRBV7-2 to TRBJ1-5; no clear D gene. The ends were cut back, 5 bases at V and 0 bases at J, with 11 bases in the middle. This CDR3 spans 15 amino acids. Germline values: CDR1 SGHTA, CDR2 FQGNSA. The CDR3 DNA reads TGTGCCAGCAGCCTTAGGGTGATTAGCAATCAGCCCCAGCATTTT. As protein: CASSLRVISNQPQHF.

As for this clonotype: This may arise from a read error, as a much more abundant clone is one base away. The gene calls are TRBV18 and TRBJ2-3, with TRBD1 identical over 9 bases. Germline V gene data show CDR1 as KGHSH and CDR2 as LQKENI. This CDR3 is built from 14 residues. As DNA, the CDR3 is TGTGACAGCTCACCGGGGACAGGGTTCGATACGCAGTATTTT. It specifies CDSSPGTGFDTQYF.

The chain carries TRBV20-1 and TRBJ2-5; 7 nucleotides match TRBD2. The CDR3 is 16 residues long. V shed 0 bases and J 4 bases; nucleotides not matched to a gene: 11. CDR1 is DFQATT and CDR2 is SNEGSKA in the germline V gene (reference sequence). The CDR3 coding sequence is TGCAGTGCTAGAGAGGTGGGGGGGAGTTGGGGAGAGACCCAGTACTTC. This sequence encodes CSAREVGGSWGETQYF.

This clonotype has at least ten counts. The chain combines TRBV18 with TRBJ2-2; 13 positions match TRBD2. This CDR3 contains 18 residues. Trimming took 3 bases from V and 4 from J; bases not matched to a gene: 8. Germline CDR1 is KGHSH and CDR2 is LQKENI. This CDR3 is CASSPGTSGTVTTGELFF. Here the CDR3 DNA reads TGTGCCAGCTCACCTGGGACTAGCGGGACGGTAACCACCGGGGAGCTGTTTTTT. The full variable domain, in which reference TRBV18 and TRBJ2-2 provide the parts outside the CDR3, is NAGVMQNPRHLVRRRGQEARLRCSPMKGHSHVYWYRQLPEEGLKFMVYLQKENIIDESGMPKERFSAEFPKEGPSILRIQQVVRGDSAAYFCASSPGTSGTVTTGELFFGEGSRLTVL.

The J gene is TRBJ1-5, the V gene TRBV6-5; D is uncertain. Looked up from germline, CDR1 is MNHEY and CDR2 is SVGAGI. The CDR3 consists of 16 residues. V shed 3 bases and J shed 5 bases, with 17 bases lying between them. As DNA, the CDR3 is TGTGCCAGCAGTTATAAGGGATCCCTTCGCTATCAGCCCCAGCATTTT. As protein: CASSYKGSLRYQPQHF.

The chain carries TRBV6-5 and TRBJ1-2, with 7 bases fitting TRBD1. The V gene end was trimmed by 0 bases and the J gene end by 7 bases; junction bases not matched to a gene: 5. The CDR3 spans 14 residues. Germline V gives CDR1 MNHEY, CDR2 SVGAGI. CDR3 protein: CASSYSGQMPGYTF. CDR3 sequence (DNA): TGTGCCAGCAGTTACTCGGGACAGATGCCTGGCTACACCTTC.

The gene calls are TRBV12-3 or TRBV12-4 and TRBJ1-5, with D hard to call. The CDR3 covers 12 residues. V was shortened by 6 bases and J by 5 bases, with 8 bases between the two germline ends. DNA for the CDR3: TGTGCCAGCAGGGATGAGGATCAGCCCCAGCATTTT. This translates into CASRDEDQPQHF.

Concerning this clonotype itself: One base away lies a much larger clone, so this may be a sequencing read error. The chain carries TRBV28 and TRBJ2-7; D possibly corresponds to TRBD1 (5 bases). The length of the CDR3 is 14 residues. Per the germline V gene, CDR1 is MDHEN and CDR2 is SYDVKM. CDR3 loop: CASSLRGLTYKQYF. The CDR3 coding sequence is TGTGCCAGCAGTCTAAGGGGTTTGACCTACAAGCAGTACTTC.

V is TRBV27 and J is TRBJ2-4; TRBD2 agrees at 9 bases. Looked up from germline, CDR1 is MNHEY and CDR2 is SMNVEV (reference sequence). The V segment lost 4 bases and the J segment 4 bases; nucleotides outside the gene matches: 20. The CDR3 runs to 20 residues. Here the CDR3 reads CASSSRRKDRAGGPKNIQYF. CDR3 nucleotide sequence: TGTGCCAGCAGTTCCAGGAGAAAAGACCGAGCGGGGGGACCTAAAAACATTCAGTACTTC.

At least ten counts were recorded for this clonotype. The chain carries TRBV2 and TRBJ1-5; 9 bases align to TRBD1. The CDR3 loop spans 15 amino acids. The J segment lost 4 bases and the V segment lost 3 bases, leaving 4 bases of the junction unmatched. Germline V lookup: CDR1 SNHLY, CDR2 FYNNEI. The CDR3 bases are TGTGCCAGCAGTGATGGGACAGGGCTAAATCAGCCCCAGCATTTT. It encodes CASSDGTGLNQPQHF.

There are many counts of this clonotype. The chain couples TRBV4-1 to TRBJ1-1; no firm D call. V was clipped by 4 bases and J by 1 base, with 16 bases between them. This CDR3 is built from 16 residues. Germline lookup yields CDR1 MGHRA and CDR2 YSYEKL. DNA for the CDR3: TGCGCCAGCAGCCGGGGTGTGGGCCAGCGGAACACTGAAGCTTTCTTT. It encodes CASSRGVGQRNTEAFF.

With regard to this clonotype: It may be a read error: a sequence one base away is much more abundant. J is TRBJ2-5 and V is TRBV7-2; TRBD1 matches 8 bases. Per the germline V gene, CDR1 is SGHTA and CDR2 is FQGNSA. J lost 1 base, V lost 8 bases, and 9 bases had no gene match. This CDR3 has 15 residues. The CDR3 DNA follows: TGTGCCAGCTCCCGGACAGGGCAAAGCCAAGAGACCCAGTACTTC. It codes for CASSRTGQSQETQYF.

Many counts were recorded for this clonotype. Here the CDR3 reads CASSFIVQGFEAFF. For the CDR3, the DNA is TGTGCCAGCAGTTTTATCGTACAGGGTTTTGAAGCTTTCTTT. The genes are TRBV12-3 or TRBV12-4 and TRBJ1-1; weak D call: TRBD1 (6 bases). Trimming removed 3 bases from V and 7 bases from J, with 15 bases in between. This CDR3 comprises 14 residues.

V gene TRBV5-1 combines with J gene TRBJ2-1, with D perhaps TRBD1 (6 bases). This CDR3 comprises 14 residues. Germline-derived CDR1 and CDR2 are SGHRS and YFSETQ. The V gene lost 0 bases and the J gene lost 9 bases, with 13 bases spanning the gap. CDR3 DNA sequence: TGCGCCAGCAGCTTGGGCTCAGGGGTAGGTGAGCAGTTCTTC. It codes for CASSLGSGVGEQFF. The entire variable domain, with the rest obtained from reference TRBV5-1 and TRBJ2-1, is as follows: KAGVTQTPRYLIKTRGQQVTLSCSPISGHRSVSWYQQTPGQGLQFLFEYFSETQRNKGNFPGRFSGRQFSNSRSEMNVSTLELGDSALYLCASSLGSGVGEQFFGPGTRLTVL.